Below, 3 T cell receptor beta chains from the same sample are listed, as sequenced in a study of shared clonotypes between healthy human individuals. Clones were sequenced by immunoSEQ multiplex PCR, and TCRdb holds only the in-frame ones, with some missing. The sample records approximately 1,500,000 clones, approximately 98% being singletons. Specimen: naive CD4+ T cells sorted from blood. Sample subset: CD45RA+ positively selected. Receptor source: a man in his thirties or forties in good health.

The chain employs TRBV5-5 and TRBJ2-7, with 7 bases that match TRBD1. The V segment lost 4 bases and the J segment 6 bases; nucleotides outside the gene matches: 10. The CDR3 loop spans 14 amino acids. Germline values: CDR1 SGHKS, CDR2 YYEKEE (reference sequence). The CDR3 here is CASSRPTGKREQYF. The CDR3 DNA reads TGTGCCAGCAGCCGACCGACAGGGAAGCGCGAGCAGTACTTC.

V and J are TRBV5-4 and TRBJ2-7, with 9 bases matching TRBD1. J lost 7 bases, V lost 0 bases, and 11 bases had no gene match. The CDR3 runs 16 residues. Germline V gene sequence: CDR1 SGHNT, CDR2 YYREEE (reference sequence). The CDR3 loop reads CASSLGTGTGPGEQYF. As DNA, the CDR3 is TGTGCCAGCAGCTTGGGTACCGGGACAGGGCCGGGGGAGCAGTACTTC.

The chain combines TRBV18 with TRBJ1-1, with D possibly being TRBD1 (6 bases). The CDR3 is 14 residues long. Germline V gene lookup returns CDR1 KGHSH and CDR2 LQKENI. V shed 3 bases and J shed 3 bases, with 11 bases lying between them. The CDR3: CASSPGGRHTEAFF. The CDR3 nucleotides are TGTGCCAGCTCACCGGGGGGGCGGCACACTGAAGCTTTCTTT.